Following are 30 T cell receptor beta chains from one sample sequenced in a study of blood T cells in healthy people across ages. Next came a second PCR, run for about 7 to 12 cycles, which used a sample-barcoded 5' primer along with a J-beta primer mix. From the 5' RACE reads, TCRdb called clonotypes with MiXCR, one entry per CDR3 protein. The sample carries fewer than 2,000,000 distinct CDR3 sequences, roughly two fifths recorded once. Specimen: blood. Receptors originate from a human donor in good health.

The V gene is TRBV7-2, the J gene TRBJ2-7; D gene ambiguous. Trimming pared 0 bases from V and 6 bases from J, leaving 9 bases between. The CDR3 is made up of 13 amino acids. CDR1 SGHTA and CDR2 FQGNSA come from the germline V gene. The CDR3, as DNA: TGTGCCAGCAGCTTAGCAGTCAGTCGCGAGCAGTACTTC. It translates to CASSLAVSREQYF.

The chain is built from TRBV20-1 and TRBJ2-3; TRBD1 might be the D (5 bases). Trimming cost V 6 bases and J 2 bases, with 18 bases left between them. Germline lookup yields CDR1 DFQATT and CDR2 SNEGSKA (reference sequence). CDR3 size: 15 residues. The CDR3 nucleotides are TGCAGTGCCACAACAGTACAGGCAAACACAGATACGCAGTATTTT. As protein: CSATTVQANTDTQYF.

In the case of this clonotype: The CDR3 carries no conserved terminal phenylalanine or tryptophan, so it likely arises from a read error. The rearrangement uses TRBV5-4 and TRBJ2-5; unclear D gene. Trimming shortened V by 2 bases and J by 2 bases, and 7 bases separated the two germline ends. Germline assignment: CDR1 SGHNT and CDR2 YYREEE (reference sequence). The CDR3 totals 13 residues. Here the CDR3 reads CASSLYGQETQYC. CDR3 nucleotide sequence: TGTGCCAGCAGCTTATACGGACAAGAGACCCAGTACTGC.

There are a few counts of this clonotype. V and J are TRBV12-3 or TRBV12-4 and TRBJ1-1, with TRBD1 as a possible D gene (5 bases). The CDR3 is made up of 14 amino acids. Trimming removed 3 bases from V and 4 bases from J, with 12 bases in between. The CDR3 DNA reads TGTGCCAGCAGTTTGGAGACAGTCCTCACTGAAGCTTTCTTT. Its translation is CASSLETVLTEAFF.

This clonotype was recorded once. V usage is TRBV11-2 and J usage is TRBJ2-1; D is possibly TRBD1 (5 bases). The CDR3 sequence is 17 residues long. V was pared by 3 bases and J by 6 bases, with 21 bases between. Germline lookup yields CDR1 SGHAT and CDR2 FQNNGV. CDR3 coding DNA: TGTGCCAGCAGCTTCCCCCGGATACCCTCTCAGGGCAATGAGCAGTTCTTC. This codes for CASSFPRIPSQGNEQFF.

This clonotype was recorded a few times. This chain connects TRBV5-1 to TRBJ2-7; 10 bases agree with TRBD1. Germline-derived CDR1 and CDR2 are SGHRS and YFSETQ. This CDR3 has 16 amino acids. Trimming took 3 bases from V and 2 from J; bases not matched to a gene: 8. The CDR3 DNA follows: TGCGCCAGCAGCTACAACCCGGGACAGGGGCCCTACGAGCAGTACTTC. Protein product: CASSYNPGQGPYEQYF.

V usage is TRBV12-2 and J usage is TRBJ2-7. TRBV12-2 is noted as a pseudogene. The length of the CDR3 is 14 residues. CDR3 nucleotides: TGTGCAAGTCGCTTCGGTCGGTTTGTCTACGAGCAGTACTTC. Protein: CASRFGRFVYEQYF.

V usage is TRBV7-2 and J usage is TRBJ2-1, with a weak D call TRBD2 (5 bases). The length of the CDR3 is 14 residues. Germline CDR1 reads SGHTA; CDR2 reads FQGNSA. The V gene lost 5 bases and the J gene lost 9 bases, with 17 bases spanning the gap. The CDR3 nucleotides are TGTGCCAGCAGCCTAGGCCCTATCGAGGGTGAGCAGTTCTTC. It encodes CASSLGPIEGEQFF.

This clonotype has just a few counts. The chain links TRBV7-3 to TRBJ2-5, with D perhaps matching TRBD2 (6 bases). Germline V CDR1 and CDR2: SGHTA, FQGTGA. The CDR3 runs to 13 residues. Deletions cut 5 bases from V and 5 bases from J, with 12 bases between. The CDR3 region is CASSPGGTETQYF. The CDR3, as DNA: TGTGCCAGCAGCCCCGGCGGGACTGAGACCCAGTACTTC.

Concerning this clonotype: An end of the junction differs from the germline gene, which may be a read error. The CDR3 loop reads CASSLGGPGVEAQYF. CDR3 sequence (DNA): TGTGCCAGCAGTCTCGGGGGGCCCGGAGTAGAGGCCCAGTACTTC. The chain links TRBV6-6 to TRBJ2-5, with D perhaps TRBD2 (7 bases). Germline CDR1 reads MNHNY; CDR2 reads SVGAGI (reference sequence). The CDR3 consists of 15 residues.

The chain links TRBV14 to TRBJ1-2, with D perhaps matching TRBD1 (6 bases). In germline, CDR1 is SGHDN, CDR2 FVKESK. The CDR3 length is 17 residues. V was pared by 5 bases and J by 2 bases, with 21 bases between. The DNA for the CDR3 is TGTGCCAGCAGCAAAAAGACAAACAGGGCTTGGAACTATGGCTACACCTTC. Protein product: CASSKKTNRAWNYGYTF. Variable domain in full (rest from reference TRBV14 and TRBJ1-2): EAGVTQFPSHSVIEKGQTVTLRCDPISGHDNLYWYRRVMGKEIKFLLHFVKESKQDESGMPNNRFLAERTGGTYSTLKVQPAELEDSGVYFCASSKKTNRAWNYGYTFGSGTRLTVV.

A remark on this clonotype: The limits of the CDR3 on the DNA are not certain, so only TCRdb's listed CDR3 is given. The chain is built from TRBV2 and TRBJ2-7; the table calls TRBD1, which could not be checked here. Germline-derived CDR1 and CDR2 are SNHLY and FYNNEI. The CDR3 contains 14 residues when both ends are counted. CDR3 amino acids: CASILDRDSYEQYF.

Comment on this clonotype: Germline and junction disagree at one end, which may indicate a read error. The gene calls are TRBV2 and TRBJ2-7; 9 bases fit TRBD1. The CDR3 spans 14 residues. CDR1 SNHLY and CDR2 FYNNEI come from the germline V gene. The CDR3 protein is CASRPGQGFYAQYF. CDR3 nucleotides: TGTGCCAGCAGACCGGGACAGGGTTTCTACGCGCAGTACTTC.

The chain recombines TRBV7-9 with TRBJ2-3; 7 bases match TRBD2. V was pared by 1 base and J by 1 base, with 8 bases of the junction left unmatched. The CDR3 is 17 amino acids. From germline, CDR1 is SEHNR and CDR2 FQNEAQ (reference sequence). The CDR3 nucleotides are TGTGCCAGCAGCTTAGGGCAAGCGGGATCCCGCACAGATACGCAGTATTTT. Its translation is CASSLGQAGSRTDTQYF.

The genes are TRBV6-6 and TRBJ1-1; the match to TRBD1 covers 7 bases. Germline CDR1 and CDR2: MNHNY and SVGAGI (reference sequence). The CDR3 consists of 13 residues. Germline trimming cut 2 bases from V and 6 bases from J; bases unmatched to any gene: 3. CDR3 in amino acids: CASSYEGAAEAFF. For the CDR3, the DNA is TGTGCCAGCAGTTACGAGGGGGCTGCTGAAGCTTTCTTT.

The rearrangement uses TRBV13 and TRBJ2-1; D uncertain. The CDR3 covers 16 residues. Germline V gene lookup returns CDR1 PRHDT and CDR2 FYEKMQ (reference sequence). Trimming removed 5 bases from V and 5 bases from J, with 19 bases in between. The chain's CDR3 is CASSASLWAAHNEQFF. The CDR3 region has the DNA TGTGCCAGCAGCGCGTCGCTTTGGGCAGCCCACAATGAGCAGTTCTTC.

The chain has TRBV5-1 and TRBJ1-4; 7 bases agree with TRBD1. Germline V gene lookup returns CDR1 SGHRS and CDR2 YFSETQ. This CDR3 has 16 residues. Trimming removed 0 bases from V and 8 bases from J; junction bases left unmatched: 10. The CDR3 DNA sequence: TGCGCCAGCAGCTTGGGGGGACAGCACCTAGCGGAAAAACTGTTTTTT. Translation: CASSLGGQHLAEKLFF.

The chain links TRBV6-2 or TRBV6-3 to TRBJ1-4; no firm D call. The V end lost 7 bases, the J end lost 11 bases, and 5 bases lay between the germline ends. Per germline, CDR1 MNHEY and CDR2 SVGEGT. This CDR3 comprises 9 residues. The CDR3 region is CASTAKLFF. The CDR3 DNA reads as TGTGCCAGCACCGCCAAACTGTTTTTT.

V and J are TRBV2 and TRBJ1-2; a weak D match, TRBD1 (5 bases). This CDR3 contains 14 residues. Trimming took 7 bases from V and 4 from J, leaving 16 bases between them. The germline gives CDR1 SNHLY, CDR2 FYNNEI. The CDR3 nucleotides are TGTGCCAGCACTTCGGGGACCCCGATCTATGGCTACACCTTC. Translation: CASTSGTPIYGYTF.

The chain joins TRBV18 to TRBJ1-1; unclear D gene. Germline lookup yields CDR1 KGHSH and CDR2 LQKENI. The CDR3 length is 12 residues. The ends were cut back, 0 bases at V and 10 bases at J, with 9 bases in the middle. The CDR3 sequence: CASSPPEGIAFF. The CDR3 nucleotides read TGTGCCAGCTCACCACCAGAGGGTATAGCTTTCTTT.

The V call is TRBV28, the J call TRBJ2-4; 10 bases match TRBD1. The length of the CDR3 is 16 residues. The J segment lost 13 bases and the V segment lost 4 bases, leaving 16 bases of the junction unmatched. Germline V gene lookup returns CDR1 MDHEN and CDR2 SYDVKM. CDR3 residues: CASSSYFDRGLGKQYF. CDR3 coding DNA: TGTGCCAGCAGTTCTTATTTTGACAGGGGGCTGGGGAAGCAGTACTTC.

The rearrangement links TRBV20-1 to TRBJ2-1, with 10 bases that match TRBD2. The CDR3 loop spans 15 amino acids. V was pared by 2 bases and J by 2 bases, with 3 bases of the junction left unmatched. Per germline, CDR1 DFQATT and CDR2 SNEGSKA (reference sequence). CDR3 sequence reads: CSARISGGAYNEQFF. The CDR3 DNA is TGCAGTGCTAGAATAAGCGGGGGGGCCTACAATGAGCAGTTCTTC.

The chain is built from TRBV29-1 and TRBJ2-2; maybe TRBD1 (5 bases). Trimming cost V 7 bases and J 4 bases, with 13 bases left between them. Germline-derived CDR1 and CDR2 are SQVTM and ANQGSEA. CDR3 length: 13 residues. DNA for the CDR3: TGCAGCGCAATCAGGGCGGTCACCGGGGAGCTGTTTTTT. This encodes CSAIRAVTGELFF.

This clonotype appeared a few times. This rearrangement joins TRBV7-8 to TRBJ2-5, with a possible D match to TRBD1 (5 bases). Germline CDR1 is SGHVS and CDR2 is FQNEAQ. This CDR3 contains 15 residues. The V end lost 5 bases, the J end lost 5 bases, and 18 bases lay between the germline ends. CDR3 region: CASSPLTRRGETQYF. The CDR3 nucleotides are TGTGCCAGCAGCCCACTAACTCGAAGGGGTGAGACCCAGTACTTC.

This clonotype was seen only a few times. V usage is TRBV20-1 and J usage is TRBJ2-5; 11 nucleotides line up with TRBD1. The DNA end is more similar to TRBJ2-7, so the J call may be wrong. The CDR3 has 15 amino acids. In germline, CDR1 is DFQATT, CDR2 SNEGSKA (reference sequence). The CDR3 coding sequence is TGCAGTGCTCCTCCGGGACAGGGGGTGGCCTACGAGCAGTACTTC. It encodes CSAPPGQGVAYEQYF.

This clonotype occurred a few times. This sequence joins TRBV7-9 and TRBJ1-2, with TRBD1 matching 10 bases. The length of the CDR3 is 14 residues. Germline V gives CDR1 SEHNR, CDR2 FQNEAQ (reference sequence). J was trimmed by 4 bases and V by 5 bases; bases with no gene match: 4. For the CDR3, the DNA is TGTGCCAGCAGCCGCCGGACAGGGGGCTATGGCTACACCTTC. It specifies CASSRRTGGYGYTF.

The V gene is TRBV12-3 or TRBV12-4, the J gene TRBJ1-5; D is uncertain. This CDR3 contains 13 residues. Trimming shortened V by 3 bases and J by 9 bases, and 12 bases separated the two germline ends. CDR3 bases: TGTGCCAGCAGTTTCTCGGCAGGTCTGCCCCAGCATTTT. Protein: CASSFSAGLPQHF.

Written as DNA, the CDR3 is TGCAGTGCTCCTCAGATGGCAGGGCATGGCTACACCTTC. It yields the protein CSAPQMAGHGYTF. The rearrangement links TRBV20-1 to TRBJ1-2; TRBD1 might be the D (5 bases). Germline CDR1 and CDR2: DFQATT and SNEGSKA (reference sequence). The CDR3 totals 13 residues. Deletions cut 5 bases from V and 6 bases from J, with 16 bases between.

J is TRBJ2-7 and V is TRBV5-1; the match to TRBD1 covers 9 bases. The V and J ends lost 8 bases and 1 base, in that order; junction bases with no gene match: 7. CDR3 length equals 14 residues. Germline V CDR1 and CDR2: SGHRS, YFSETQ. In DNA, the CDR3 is TGCGCCAGTCAAGGACAGGGGAGTTCCTACGAGCAGTACTTC. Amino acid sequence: CASQGQGSSYEQYF.

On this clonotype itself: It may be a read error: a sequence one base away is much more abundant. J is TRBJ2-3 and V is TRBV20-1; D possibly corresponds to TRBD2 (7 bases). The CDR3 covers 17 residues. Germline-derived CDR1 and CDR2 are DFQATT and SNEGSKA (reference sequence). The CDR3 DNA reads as TGCGGTGCTAGGCCAAGCCTTAGCTCGGGGGGCCGGGATACGCAGTATTTT. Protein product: CGARPSLSSGGRDTQYF.